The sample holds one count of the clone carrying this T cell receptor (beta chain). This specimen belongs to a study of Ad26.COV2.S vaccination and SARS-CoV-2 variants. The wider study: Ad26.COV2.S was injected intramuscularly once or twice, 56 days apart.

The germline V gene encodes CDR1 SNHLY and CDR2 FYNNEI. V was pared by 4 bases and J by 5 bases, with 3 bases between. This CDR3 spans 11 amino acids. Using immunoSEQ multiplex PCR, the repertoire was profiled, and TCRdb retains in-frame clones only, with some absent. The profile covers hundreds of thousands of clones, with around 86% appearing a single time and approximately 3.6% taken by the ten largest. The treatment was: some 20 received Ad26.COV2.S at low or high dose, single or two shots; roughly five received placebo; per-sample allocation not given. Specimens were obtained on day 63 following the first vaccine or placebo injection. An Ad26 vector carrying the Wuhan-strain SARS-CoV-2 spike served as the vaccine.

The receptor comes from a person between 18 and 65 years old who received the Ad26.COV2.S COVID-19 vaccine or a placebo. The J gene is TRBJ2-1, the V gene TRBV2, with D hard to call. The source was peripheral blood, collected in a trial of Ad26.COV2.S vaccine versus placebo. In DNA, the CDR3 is TGTGCCAGCAGTGGGGACAATGAGCAGTTCTTC. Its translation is CASSGDNEQFF.